This T cell receptor beta chain came from a study of blood T cell repertoires in COVID-19. Background on the study: The United States, Italy and Spain provided the acute and convalescent COVID-19 samples. From T cells, B-cell-depleted T cells, or PBMCs came the material, which was cDNA or gDNA.

As handled by the study authors: Estimated nucleated cell counts came from reference gene primer amplification. Sequencing was performed with immunoSEQ multiplex PCR; in TCRdb, only in-frame clones are kept and a portion is missing. That table is the source of V, J and clone size, and D and trimming were worked out from the DNA. The sample carries roughly 380,000 clones, approximately 77% recorded once. From germline, CDR1 is SGHVS and CDR2 FQNEAQ. Deletions cut 5 bases from V and 3 bases from J, with 16 bases between. CDR3 length equals 16 residues. This TCR was recovered from a human donor with acute or convalescent COVID-19. The donor label of this sample is uncertain. J is TRBJ1-4 and V is TRBV7-8; D possibly corresponds to TRBD1 (5 bases). Sequencing was done on a sample of peripheral blood. CDR3 sequence: CASSGRWGGANEKLFF. CDR3 DNA: TGTGCCAGCAGCGGTCGATGGGGGGGAGCTAATGAAAAACTGTTTTTT.